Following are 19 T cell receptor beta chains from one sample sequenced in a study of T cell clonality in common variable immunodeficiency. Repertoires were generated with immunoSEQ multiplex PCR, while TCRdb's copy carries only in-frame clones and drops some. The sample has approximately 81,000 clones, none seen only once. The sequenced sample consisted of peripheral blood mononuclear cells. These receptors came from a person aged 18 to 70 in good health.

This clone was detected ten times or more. The CDR3 loop reads CAWTDNNEKLFF. Incomplete CDR3 DNA: TGCGCCTGGACAGATAATAATGAAAAA. The genes are TRBV23-1 and TRBJ1-4; D might be TRBD1 (6 bases). The missing CDR3 end, 3 residues past where the read stops, is filled in from the germline J gene. TRBV23-1 is known as an ORF, though its function is uncertain. The CDR3 spans 12 residues. V lost 11 bases and J 4 bases, leaving 11 bases between the germline ends.

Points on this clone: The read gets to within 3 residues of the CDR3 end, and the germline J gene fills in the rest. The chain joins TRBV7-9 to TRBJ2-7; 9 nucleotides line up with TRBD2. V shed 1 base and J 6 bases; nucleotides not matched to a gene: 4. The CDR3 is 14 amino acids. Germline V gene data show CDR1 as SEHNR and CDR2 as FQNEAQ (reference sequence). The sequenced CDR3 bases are TGTGCCAGCAGCTTAGAAAGCGGGAGGAGCGAG. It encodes CASSLESGRSE. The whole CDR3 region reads CASSLESGRSEQYF.

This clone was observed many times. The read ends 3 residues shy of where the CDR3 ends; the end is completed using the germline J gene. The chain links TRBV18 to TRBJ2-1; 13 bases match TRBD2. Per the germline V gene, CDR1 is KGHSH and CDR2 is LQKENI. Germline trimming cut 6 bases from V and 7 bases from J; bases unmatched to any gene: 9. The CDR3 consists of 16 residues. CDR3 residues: CASSLTSGRAGNEQFF. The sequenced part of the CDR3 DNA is TGTGCCAGCTCGCTTACTAGCGGGAGGGCCGGAAATGAG.

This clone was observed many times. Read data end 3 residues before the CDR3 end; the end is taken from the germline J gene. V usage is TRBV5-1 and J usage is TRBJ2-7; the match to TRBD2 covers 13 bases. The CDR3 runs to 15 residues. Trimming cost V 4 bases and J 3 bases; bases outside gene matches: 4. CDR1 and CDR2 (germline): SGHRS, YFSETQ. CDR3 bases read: TGCGCCAGCAGCGGGGGGACTAGCGGGAACTACGAG. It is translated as CASSGGTSGNYE. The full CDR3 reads CASSGGTSGNYEQYF.

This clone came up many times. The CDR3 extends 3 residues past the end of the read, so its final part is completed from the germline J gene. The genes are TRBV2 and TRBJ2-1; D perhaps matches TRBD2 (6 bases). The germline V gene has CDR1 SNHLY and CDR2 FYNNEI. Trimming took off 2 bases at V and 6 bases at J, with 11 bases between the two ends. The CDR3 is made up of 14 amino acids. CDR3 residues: CASSELVTSNEQFF. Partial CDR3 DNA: TGTGCCAGCAGTGAACTCGTGACTAGCAATGAG. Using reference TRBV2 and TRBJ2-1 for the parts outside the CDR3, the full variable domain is EPEVTQTPSHQVTQMGQEVILRCVPISNHLYFYWYRQILGQKVEFLVSFYNNEISEKSEIFDDQFSVERPDGSNFTLKIRSTKLEDSAMYFCASSELVTSNEQFFGPGTRLTVL.

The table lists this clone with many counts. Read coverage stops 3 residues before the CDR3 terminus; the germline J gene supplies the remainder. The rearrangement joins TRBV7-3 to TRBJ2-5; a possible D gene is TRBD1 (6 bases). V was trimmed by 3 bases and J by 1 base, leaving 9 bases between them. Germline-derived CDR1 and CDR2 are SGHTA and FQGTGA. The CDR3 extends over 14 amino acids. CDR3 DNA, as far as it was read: TGTGCCAGCAGCTTCAAGGGGGTCCAAGAGACC. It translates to CASSFKGVQET. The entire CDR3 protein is CASSFKGVQETQYF.

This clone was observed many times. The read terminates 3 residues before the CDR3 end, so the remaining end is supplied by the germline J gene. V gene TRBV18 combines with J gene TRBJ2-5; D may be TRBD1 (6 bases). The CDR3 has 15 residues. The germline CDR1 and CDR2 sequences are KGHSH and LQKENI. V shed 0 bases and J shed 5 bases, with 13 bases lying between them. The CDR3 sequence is CASSPPGRGVETQYF. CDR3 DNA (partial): TGTGCCAGCTCACCACCGGGCAGGGGCGTGGAGACC.

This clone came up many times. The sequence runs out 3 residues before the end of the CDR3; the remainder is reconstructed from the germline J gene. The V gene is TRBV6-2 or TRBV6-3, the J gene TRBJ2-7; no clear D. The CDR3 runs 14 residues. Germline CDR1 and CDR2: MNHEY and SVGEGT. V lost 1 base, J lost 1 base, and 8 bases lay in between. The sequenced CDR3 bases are TGTGCCAGCAGTTACTTTAGACTTTCCTACGAG. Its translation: CASSYFRLSYE. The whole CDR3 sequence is CASSYFRLSYEQYF.

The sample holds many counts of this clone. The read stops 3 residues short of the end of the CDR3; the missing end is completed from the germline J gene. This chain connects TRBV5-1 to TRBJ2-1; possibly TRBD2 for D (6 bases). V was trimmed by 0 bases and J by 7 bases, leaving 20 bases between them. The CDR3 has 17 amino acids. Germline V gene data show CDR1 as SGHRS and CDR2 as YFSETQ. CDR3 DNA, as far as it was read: TGCGCCAGCAGCTTGGATACGACGGGACTCTATGTTAATGAG. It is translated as CASSLDTTGLYVNE. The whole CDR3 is CASSLDTTGLYVNEQFF.

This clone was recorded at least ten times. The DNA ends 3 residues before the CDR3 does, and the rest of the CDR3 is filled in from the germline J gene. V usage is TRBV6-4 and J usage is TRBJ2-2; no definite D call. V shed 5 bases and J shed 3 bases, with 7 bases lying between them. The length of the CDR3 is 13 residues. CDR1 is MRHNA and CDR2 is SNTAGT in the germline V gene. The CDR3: CASSSLYTGELFF. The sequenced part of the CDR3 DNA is TGTGCCAGCAGTAGCCTATACACCGGGGAG.

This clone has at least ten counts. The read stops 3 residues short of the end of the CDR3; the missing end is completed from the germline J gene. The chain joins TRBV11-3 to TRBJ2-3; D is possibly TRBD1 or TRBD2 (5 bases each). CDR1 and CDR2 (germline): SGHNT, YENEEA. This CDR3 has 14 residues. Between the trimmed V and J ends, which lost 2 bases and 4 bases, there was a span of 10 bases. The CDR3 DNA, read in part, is TGTGCCAGCAGCTTACGGCAGGGAGCAGATACG. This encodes CASSLRQGADT. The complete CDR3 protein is CASSLRQGADTQYF.

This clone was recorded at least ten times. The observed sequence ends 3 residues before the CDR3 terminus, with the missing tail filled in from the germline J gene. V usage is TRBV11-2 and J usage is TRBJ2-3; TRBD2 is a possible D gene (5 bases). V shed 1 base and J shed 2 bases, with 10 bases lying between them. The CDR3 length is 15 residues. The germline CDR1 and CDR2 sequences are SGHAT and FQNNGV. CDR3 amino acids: CASSLVEDSTDTQYF. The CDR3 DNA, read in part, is TGTGCCAGCAGCTTAGTCGAGGACTCCACAGATACG.

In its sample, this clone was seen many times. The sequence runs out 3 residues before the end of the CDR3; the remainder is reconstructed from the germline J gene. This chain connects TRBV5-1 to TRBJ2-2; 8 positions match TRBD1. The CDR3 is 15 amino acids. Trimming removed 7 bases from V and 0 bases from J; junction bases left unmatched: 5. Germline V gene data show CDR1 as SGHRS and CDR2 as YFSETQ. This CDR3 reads CASWRTGPNTGELFF. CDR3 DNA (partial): TGCGCCAGCTGGAGGACAGGGCCGAACACCGGGGAG. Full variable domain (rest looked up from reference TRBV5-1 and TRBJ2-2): KAGVTQTPRYLIKTRGQQVTLSCSPISGHRSVSWYQQTPGQGLQFLFEYFSETQRNKGNFPGRFSGRQFSNSRSEMNVSTLELGDSALYLCASWRTGPNTGELFFGEGSRLTVL.

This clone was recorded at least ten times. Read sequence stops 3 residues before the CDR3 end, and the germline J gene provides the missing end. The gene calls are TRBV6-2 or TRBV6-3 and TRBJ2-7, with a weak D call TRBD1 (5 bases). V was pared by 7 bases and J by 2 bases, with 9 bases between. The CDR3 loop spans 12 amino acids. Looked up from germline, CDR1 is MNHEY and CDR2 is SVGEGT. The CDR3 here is CASNQGAYEQYF. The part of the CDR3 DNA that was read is TGTGCCAGCAATCAGGGTGCCTACGAG.

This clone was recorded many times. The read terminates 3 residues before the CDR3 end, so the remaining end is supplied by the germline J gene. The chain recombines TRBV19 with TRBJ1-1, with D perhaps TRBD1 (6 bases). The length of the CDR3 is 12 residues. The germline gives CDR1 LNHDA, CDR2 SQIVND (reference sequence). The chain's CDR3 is CASTSEGVVAFF. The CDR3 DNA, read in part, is TGTGCCAGTACCTCAGAGGGGGTCGTA.

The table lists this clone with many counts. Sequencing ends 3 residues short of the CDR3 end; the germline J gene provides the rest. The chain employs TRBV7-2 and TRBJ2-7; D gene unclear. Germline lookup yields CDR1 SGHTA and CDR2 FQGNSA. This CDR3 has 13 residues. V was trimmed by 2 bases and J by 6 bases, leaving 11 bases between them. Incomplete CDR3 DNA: TGTGCCAGCAGCTTACTACAGCTTGGCGAG. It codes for CASSLLQLGE. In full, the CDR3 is CASSLLQLGEQYF.

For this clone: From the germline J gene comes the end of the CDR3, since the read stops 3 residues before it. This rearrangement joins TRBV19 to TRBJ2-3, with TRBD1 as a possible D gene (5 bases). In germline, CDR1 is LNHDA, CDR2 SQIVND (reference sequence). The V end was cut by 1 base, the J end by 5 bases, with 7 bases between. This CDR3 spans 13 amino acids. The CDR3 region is CASSIGREDTQYF. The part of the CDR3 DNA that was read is TGTGCCAGTAGTATAGGCAGGGAAGATACG.

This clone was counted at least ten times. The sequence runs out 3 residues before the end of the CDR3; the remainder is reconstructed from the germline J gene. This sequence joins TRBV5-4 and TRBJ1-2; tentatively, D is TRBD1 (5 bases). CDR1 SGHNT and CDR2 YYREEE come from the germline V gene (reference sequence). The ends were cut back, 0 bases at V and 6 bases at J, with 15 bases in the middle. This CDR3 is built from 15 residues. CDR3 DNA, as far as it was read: TGTGCCAGCAGCTTGGAGGTCGGAGGGGAGGATGGC. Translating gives CASSLEVGGEDG. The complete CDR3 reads CASSLEVGGEDGYTF.

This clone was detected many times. The CDR3: CASSPLSTTTETQYF. The CDR3 bases that were read are TGTGCCAGCAGCCCCCTCTCGACTACTACGGAGACC. This sequence joins TRBV11-2 and TRBJ2-5; possible D gene TRBD2, 5 bases. Read sequence stops 3 residues before the CDR3 end, and the germline J gene provides the missing end. V was clipped by 5 bases and J by 5 bases, with 18 bases between them. The V gene's germline CDR1 is SGHAT and CDR2 FQNNGV. The CDR3 sequence is 15 residues long. Looking up the rest from reference TRBV11-2 and TRBJ2-5 gives the full variable domain: EAGVAQSPRYKIIEKRQSVAFWCNPISGHATLYWYQQILGQGPKLLIQFQNNGVVDDSQLPKDRFSAERLKGVDSTLKIQPAKLEDSAVYLCASSPLSTTTETQYFGPGTRLLVL.